The 9 T cell receptor beta chains given below trace back to one sample, sequenced in a study of T-cell reconstitution after alpha-beta-depleted transplantation in children. Molecular barcoding with unique molecular identifiers was used for the TCRbeta library. TCRdb independently ran MiXCR on the PCR reads; one entry per CDR3 protein. The sample carries over 400,000 distinct CDR3 sequences, about 45% recorded once. Sequenced here: PBMCs, sampled before TCRalphabeta/CD19-depleted stem cell transplant. The receptor source for this set is a girl between 2 and 10 years old with aplastic anemia, due to receive a stem cell transplant.

This rearrangement joins TRBV7-3 to TRBJ2-1; TRBD2 matches at 9 bases. Germline V CDR1 and CDR2: SGHTA, FQGTGA. The CDR3 loop spans 15 amino acids. Unmatched junction bases numbered 7, after V lost 3 bases and J lost 7 bases. The CDR3 sequence is CASSFRAGGRNEQFF. DNA of the CDR3: TGTGCCAGCAGCTTCCGAGCGGGAGGTCGAAATGAGCAGTTCTTC. The variable domain in full, with the rest retrieved from reference TRBV7-3 and TRBJ2-1, is GAGVSQTPSNKVTEKGKYVELRCDPISGHTALYWYRQSLGQGPEFLIYFQGTGAADDSGLPNDRFFAVRPEGSVSTLKIQRTERGDSAVYLCASSFRAGGRNEQFFGPGTRLTVL.

CDR3 in DNA: TGTGCCTGGAGTGTACTGGACAGGGATTCAGAGACCCAGTACTTC. It yields the protein CAWSVLDRDSETQYF. The chain uses TRBV30 and TRBJ2-5; TRBD1 matches at 8 bases. V shed 0 bases, J shed 4 bases, and the junction held 7 bases outside the gene matches. The germline V gene encodes CDR1 GTSNPN and CDR2 SVGIG (reference sequence). CDR3 length equals 15 residues.

Points on this clonotype: It may be a read error: a sequence one base away is much more abundant. The rearrangement links TRBV28 to TRBJ2-5, with D possibly matching TRBD1 (5 bases). Germline CDR1 is MDHEN and CDR2 is SYDVKM. The CDR3 consists of 20 residues. The CDR3 nucleotides read TGTGCCAGCAGTTTTTACAGGAGTCCCCCTAGATCTACAGGCCAAGAGACCCAGGACTTC. Translating gives CASSFYRSPPRSTGQETQDF.

This clonotype was seen only once. The chain is built from TRBV18 and TRBJ2-5; tentative D call: TRBD2 (5 bases). The CDR3 has 15 residues. CDR1 KGHSH and CDR2 LQKENI come from the germline V gene. Trimming took 3 bases from V and 3 from J, leaving 14 bases between them. For the CDR3, the DNA is TGTGCCAGCTCACCTAAGGAGCGGAGAGAAGAGACCCAGTACTTC. Encoded protein: CASSPKERREETQYF.

J is TRBJ2-2 and V is TRBV7-9; the D gene is possibly TRBD1 (5 bases). CDR1 and CDR2 (germline): SEHNR, FQNEAQ (reference sequence). This CDR3 is 16 amino acids long. V lost 1 base and J 4 bases, leaving 13 bases between the germline ends. Here the CDR3 DNA reads TGTGCCAGCAGCTTAGACTTGAGACAGCGCACCGGGGAGCTGTTTTTT. This gives the protein CASSLDLRQRTGELFF.

The chain is built from TRBV2 and TRBJ2-3, with 7 bases aligning to TRBD2. The length of the CDR3 is 16 residues. With V trimmed by 2 bases and J by 2 bases, 7 bases remained unmatched. Germline V gives CDR1 SNHLY, CDR2 FYNNEI. CDR3 sequence reads: CASSESRGVLTDTQYF. The CDR3 region has the DNA TGTGCCAGCAGTGAATCACGGGGGGTACTCACAGATACGCAGTATTTT.

This clonotype was seen ten or more times. This rearrangement joins TRBV7-9 to TRBJ2-5; the match to TRBD2 covers 7 bases. Trimming at V came to 3 bases and at J to 3 bases, leaving 4 bases not matched to a gene. Germline CDR1 reads SEHNR; CDR2 reads FQNEAQ (reference sequence). There are 14 residues in the CDR3. The chain's CDR3 is CASSFVGGKETQYF. CDR3 sequence (DNA): TGTGCCAGCAGCTTCGTCGGGGGGAAAGAGACCCAGTACTTC.

This clonotype was picked up one time. J is TRBJ2-3 and V is TRBV11-2; no definite D call. Trimming pared 5 bases from V and 4 bases from J, leaving 28 bases between. Germline V gene data show CDR1 as SGHAT and CDR2 as FQNNGV. The CDR3 is made up of 19 amino acids. CDR3 nucleotide sequence: TGTGCCAGCAGCGCCCCGGGCCTATCAGCCGTTGAGAGCTCAGATACGCAGTATTTT. Encoded protein: CASSAPGLSAVESSDTQYF.

This clonotype was observed at least ten times. V and J are TRBV12-3 or TRBV12-4 and TRBJ2-2; 11 bases agree with TRBD2. There are 15 residues in the CDR3. V lost 6 bases and J lost 6; bases outside the gene matches: 6. CDR3 loop: CASRGTSGGSGELFF. The CDR3 bases are TGTGCCAGCAGGGGGACTAGCGGAGGGTCCGGGGAGCTGTTTTTT.